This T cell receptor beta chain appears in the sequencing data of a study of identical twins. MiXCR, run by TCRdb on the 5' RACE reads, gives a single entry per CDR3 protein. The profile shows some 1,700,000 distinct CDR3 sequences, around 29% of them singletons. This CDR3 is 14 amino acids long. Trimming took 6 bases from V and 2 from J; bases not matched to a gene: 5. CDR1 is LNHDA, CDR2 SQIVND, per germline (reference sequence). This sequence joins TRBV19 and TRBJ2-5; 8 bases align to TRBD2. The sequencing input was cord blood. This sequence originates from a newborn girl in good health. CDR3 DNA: TGTGCCAGTAGCCAACTAGCGGCACAAGAGACCCAGTACTTC. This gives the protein CASSQLAAQETQYF.